This entry describes one TCR beta chain. Its matching antigen is unknown. This entry belongs to a study of cytomegalovirus exposure and HLA in healthy donors. Using immunoSEQ multiplex PCR, the repertoire was profiled, and TCRdb retains in-frame clones only, with some absent. The data hold 150,000 to 200,000 clones, with 81% observed a single time. Germline loops: CDR1 KGHSY, CDR2 FQNENV. Between the trimmed V and J ends, which lost 2 bases and 2 bases, there was a span of 12 bases. The CDR3 has 16 residues. Study-wide results and limits: Usually a TCR sequence was rare, but some public TCRs were found in many donors.

This clonotype originated in a woman aged 25 to 39 in good health and CMV-seronegative. The specimen sequenced was PBMCs. The chain combines TRBV16 with TRBJ2-2, with D maybe TRBD1 (6 bases). The CDR3 DNA is TGTGCCAGCAGCCAAAACGCCAGGGGAAACACCGGGGAGCTGTTTTTT. Translating gives CASSQNARGNTGELFF.